The 32 T cell receptor beta chains listed next were all sequenced from one sample in a study of regulatory T cells in long-lasting Graves disease. TCR beta libraries were built with iRepertoire HTBI primers and Arm-PCR of CDR3 regions. MiXCR, run by TCRdb on the multiplex PCR reads, gives a single entry per CDR3 protein. The sample records approximately 350,000 distinct CDR3 sequences, approximately 23% being singletons. Time point here: persistent/refractory GD, antithyroid drugs over 5 years with positive TRAb. PBMC RNA was the source of the TCR library. The input for sequencing was peripheral blood mononuclear cells (PBMCs), taken when the disease was refractory, from a patient treated with antithyroid drugs. The source is a woman between 40 and 55 years old with Graves disease.

This clonotype was seen ten or more times. J is TRBJ2-5 and V is TRBV5-6; TRBD2 agrees at 7 bases. Germline assignment: CDR1 SGHDT and CDR2 YYEEEE. V dropped 0 bases and J dropped 5; count of bases not matched to a gene: 4. The CDR3 spans 14 residues. The DNA for the CDR3 is TGTGCCAGCAGCTTGGCCGGGGGGTGGGAGACCCAGTACTTC. This codes for CASSLAGGWETQYF.

This clonotype was recorded many times. This chain uses TRBV27 with TRBJ1-5, with unresolved D. The CDR3 runs to 14 residues. Trimming took off 7 bases at V and 2 bases at J, with 12 bases between the two ends. In germline, CDR1 is MNHEY, CDR2 SMNVEV (reference sequence). In nucleotides, the CDR3 is TGTGCCAGCACTCCCCCTGGGGGCAATCAGCCCCAGCATTTT. It codes for CASTPPGGNQPQHF.

A few counts support this clonotype. J is TRBJ2-7 and V is TRBV24-1; 14 bases line up with TRBD2. CDR3 length: 16 amino acids. CDR1 and CDR2 from the germline V gene are KGHDR and SFDVKD. Unmatched junction bases numbered 5, after V lost 3 bases and J lost 5 bases. CDR3 sequence: CATSDPGLAGGHEQYF. CDR3 bases: TGTGCCACCAGTGATCCTGGACTAGCGGGAGGTCACGAGCAGTACTTC.

As concerns this clonotype: This could be a read error, since a much larger clone is one nucleotide away. The chain recombines TRBV28 with TRBJ1-4; D is unresolved. This CDR3 has 15 amino acids. Trimming cost V 8 bases and J 5 bases, with 18 bases left between them. The germline CDR1 and CDR2 sequences are MDHEN and SYDVKM. CDR3 amino acids: CASGGNGFLNEKLFF. CDR3 DNA: TGTGCCAGCGGTGGGAACGGATTTCTCAATGAAAAACTGTTTTTT.

The table lists this clonotype with a few counts. In nucleotides, the CDR3 is TGTGCCAGCAGCTCCAGGGGAATTATCTCCACAGATACGCAGTATTTT. Protein product: CASSSRGIISTDTQYF. The genes are TRBV9 and TRBJ2-3; possibly TRBD1 for D (6 bases). The germline gives CDR1 SGDLS, CDR2 YYNGEE. CDR3 length equals 16 residues. V lost 4 bases and J 2 bases, leaving 17 bases between the germline ends.

This sequence joins TRBV19 and TRBJ2-7; tentative D call: TRBD1 (6 bases). Germline V CDR1 and CDR2: LNHDA, SQIVND (reference sequence). With 3 bases removed from V and 6 bases from J, the gap between germline ends came to 18 bases. This CDR3 has 15 amino acids. CDR3 protein: CASSIVGRGRPEQYF. The CDR3 DNA follows: TGTGCCAGTAGTATCGTGGGCAGGGGAAGGCCCGAGCAGTACTTC.

This clonotype was counted many times. J is TRBJ2-5 and V is TRBV2, with 11 bases fitting TRBD2. V lost 4 bases to trimming and J lost 3 bases; unmatched junction nucleotides: 4. CDR1 and CDR2 (germline): SNHLY, FYNNEI. The CDR3 covers 15 residues. CDR3 DNA: TGTGCCAGCAGTGGCTCTAGCGGGAGGAAAGAGACCCAGTACTTC. This sequence encodes CASSGSSGRKETQYF. The whole variable domain, filled in from reference TRBV2 and TRBJ2-5, reads EPEVTQTPSHQVTQMGQEVILRCVPISNHLYFYWYRQILGQKVEFLVSFYNNEISEKSEIFDDQFSVERPDGSNFTLKIRSTKLEDSAMYFCASSGSSGRKETQYFGPGTRLLVL.

The chain joins TRBV7-9 to TRBJ1-1, with D possibly being TRBD1 (5 bases). Germline V gene sequence: CDR1 SEHNR, CDR2 FQNEAQ (reference sequence). Deletions cut 6 bases from V and 1 base from J, with 15 bases between. The CDR3 has 15 amino acids. The CDR3 coding sequence is TGTGCCAGCAGTTGGTCGGACATGCCGAACACTGAAGCTTTCTTT. Protein product: CASSWSDMPNTEAFF.

This chain uses TRBV7-9 with TRBJ2-5, with a possible D match to TRBD2 (5 bases). The CDR3 is 14 amino acids. Germline V gene lookup returns CDR1 SEHNR and CDR2 FQNEAQ (reference sequence). Deletions cut 8 bases from V and 5 bases from J, with 18 bases between. The DNA for the CDR3 is TGTGCCAGCCGCGGAGGTCCCGGGGAGGAGACCCAGTACTTC. Encoded protein: CASRGGPGEETQYF.

The V call is TRBV7-9, the J call TRBJ1-1; D ambiguous. The CDR3 length is 12 residues. Germline assignment: CDR1 SEHNR and CDR2 FQNEAQ (reference sequence). The CDR3 spells CVSRGVWTEAFF. The CDR3 DNA sequence: TGTGTCAGTCGTGGGGTATGGACTGAAGCTTTCTTT.

This clonotype was counted many times. The chain joins TRBV27 to TRBJ2-7; no firm D call. V was cut by 10 bases and J by 2 bases, with 12 bases left in between. CDR1 and CDR2 (germline): MNHEY, SMNVEV (reference sequence). There are 12 residues in the CDR3. For the CDR3, the DNA is TGTGCCACCCTGCCCCGGGCCTACGAGCAGTACTTC. This encodes CATLPRAYEQYF.

This clonotype was picked up many times. The chain is built from TRBV15 and TRBJ2-7, with 7 bases aligning to TRBD2. V shed 5 bases and J 7 bases; nucleotides not matched to a gene: 11. This CDR3 comprises 14 residues. CDR1 is LNHNV, CDR2 YYDKDF, per germline (reference sequence). The CDR3 bases are TGTGCCACCAGCCCCAGGACTAGTTCGTATGAGCAGTACTTC. This encodes CATSPRTSSYEQYF. Combining the CDR3 with reference TRBV15 and TRBJ2-7 gives the whole variable domain DAMVIQNPRYQVTQFGKPVTLSCSQTLNHNVMYWYQQKSSQAPKLLFHYYDKDFNNEADTPDNFQSRRPNTSFCFLDIRSPGLGDTAMYLCATSPRTSSYEQYFGPGTRLTVT.

The sample holds many counts of this clonotype. One end of the junction is discordant with germline, which a read error may explain. The chain is built from TRBV5-1 and TRBJ2-7, with unresolved D. Germline values: CDR1 SGHRS, CDR2 YFSETQ. This CDR3 has 12 residues. The CDR3 nucleotides are TGTGCCAGCAGCTCCACGGGCTACGAGCAGTACTTC. Its translation: CASSSTGYEQYF.

The chain recombines TRBV7-9 with TRBJ2-6; tentative D call: TRBD2 (5 bases). V was trimmed by 5 bases and J by 4 bases, leaving 12 bases between them. CDR3 length: 15 amino acids. Germline V gene data show CDR1 as SEHNR and CDR2 as FQNEAQ (reference sequence). The CDR3 sequence: CASSPTRAGANVLTF. In nucleotides, the CDR3 is TGTGCCAGCAGCCCGACGAGGGCCGGGGCCAACGTCCTGACTTTC. Full variable domain (rest looked up from reference TRBV7-9 and TRBJ2-6): DTGVSQNPRHKITKRGQNVTFRCDPISEHNRLYWYRQTLGQGPEFLTYFQNEAQLEKSRLLSDRFSAERPKGSFSTLEIQRTEQGDSAMYLCASSPTRAGANVLTFGAGSRLTVL.

Ten or more counts support this clonotype. The CDR3 DNA is TGTGCCAGTGCGGGACTCCTTTACGAGCAGTACTTC. Its translation: CASAGLLYEQYF. The chain couples TRBV28 to TRBJ2-7, with D perhaps matching TRBD2 (6 bases). The V gene lost 9 bases and the J gene lost 4 bases, with 13 bases spanning the gap. This CDR3 spans 12 amino acids. Germline CDR1 MDHEN, CDR2 SYDVKM.

The chain links TRBV9 to TRBJ2-7; D may match TRBD1 or TRBD2 (5 bases each). V gave up 4 bases and J gave up 0 bases, with 11 bases separating them. The CDR3 contains 14 residues. Germline values: CDR1 SGDLS, CDR2 YYNGEE. As DNA, the CDR3 is TGTGCCAGCAGCTCGGGACCCAGCTCCTACGAGCAGTACTTC. This translates into CASSSGPSSYEQYF.

There are many counts of this clonotype. The chain links TRBV7-2 to TRBJ1-4; the match to TRBD1 covers 9 bases. The V gene's germline CDR1 is SGHTA and CDR2 FQGNSA. Unmatched junction bases numbered 4, after V lost 4 bases and J lost 7 bases. This CDR3 spans 14 amino acids. CDR3 bases: TGTGCCAGCAGCTACAGGGGGCGCGGTGAAAAACTGTTTTTT. It specifies CASSYRGRGEKLFF.

This clonotype was counted only a few times. The chain recombines TRBV28 with TRBJ1-2; no reliable D call. V lost 4 bases to trimming and J lost 2 bases, with 11 bases between them. The CDR3 is 14 residues long. Germline lookup yields CDR1 MDHEN and CDR2 SYDVKM. CDR3 in DNA: TGTGCCAGCAGTTCTCACGACGGGAACTATGGCTACACCTTC. Protein: CASSSHDGNYGYTF.

The table lists this clonotype with many counts. The gene calls are TRBV7-2 and TRBJ2-7; 8 bases fit TRBD2. There are 15 residues in the CDR3. With 1 base clipped from V and 2 bases from J, the junction kept 4 bases outside the gene matches. Germline V CDR1 and CDR2: SGHTA, FQGNSA. CDR3: CASSLEAGETYEQYF. CDR3 in DNA: TGTGCCAGCAGCTTAGAAGCGGGGGAGACCTACGAGCAGTACTTC.

This clonotype is judged medium-sized. The chain carries TRBV25-1 and TRBJ2-2, with 7 bases aligning to TRBD2. Looked up from germline, CDR1 is MGHDK and CDR2 is SYGVNS. This CDR3 has 14 residues. V trimming: 3 bases; J trimming: 3 bases; junction bases outside the gene matches: 1. CDR3 in amino acids: CASSDAGDTGELFF. Written as DNA, the CDR3 is TGTGCCAGCAGTGATGCGGGAGACACCGGGGAGCTGTTTTTT.

At least ten counts were recorded for this clonotype. The chain is built from TRBV7-2 and TRBJ2-6; no clear D. The CDR3 contains 14 residues. Looked up from germline, CDR1 is SGHTA and CDR2 is FQGNSA. V was shortened by 7 bases and J by 0 bases, with 7 bases between the two germline ends. CDR3 loop: CASTIGSGANVLTF. The CDR3 DNA reads as TGTGCCAGCACCATAGGCTCTGGGGCCAACGTCCTGACTTTC. Full variable domain (missing parts from reference TRBV7-2 and TRBJ2-6): GAGVSQSPSNKVTEKGKDVELRCDPISGHTALYWYRQSLGQGLEFLIYFQGNSAPDKSGLPSDRFSAERTGGSVSTLTIQRTQQEDSAVYLCASTIGSGANVLTFGAGSRLTVL.

Comment on this clonotype: A much larger clone lies one base from this, so it may be a read error. V usage is TRBV6-2 or TRBV6-3 and J usage is TRBJ2-7; D might be TRBD1 or TRBD2, each matching 6 bases. CDR3 length: 15 amino acids. The germline V gene has CDR1 MNHEY and CDR2 SVGEGT. The CDR3 loop is CASSYIWGASYERYF. The CDR3 DNA reads TGTGCCAGCAGTTACATCTGGGGGGCTTCCTACGAGCGGTACTTC.

V and J are TRBV7-9 and TRBJ1-2; D may be TRBD1 (6 bases). The CDR3 has 12 amino acids. The germline V gene has CDR1 SEHNR and CDR2 FQNEAQ (reference sequence). V was shortened by 10 bases and J by 1 base, with 10 bases between the two germline ends. The CDR3 is CAIQGNNYGYTF. The CDR3 DNA sequence: TGTGCCATACAGGGAAATAACTATGGCTACACCTTC.

This clonotype was recorded many times. The V call is TRBV28, the J call TRBJ2-2, with 7 bases identical to TRBD2. With 6 bases clipped from V and 6 bases from J, the junction kept 22 bases outside the gene matches. Germline V gene data show CDR1 as MDHEN and CDR2 as SYDVKM. This CDR3 has 19 residues. This chain's CDR3 is CASSPFFTRSGAYPGELFF. In DNA, the CDR3 is TGTGCCAGCAGCCCATTTTTTACCCGCAGCGGGGCATACCCCGGGGAGCTGTTTTTT.

The chain employs TRBV18 and TRBJ1-1; TRBD1 agrees at 7 bases. J lost 7 bases, V lost 3 bases, and 5 bases had no gene match. Germline loops: CDR1 KGHSH, CDR2 LQKENI. The CDR3 runs 13 residues. CDR3 sequence reads: CASSPGQTLEAFF. The CDR3 coding sequence is TGTGCCAGCTCACCGGGACAGACCCTTGAAGCTTTCTTT.

Notes on this clonotype: Relative to the germline gene, one junction end is altered; a read error may explain this. The chain is built from TRBV5-1 and TRBJ2-2; the D gene is possibly TRBD2 (6 bases). The CDR3 loop spans 12 amino acids. Germline values: CDR1 SGHRS, CDR2 YFSETQ. The CDR3 loop is CASSRTDGGLFF. CDR3 DNA: TGCGCCAGCAGCAGAACCGACGGGGGGCTGTTTTTT.

This chain links TRBV2 with TRBJ2-7, with 9 nucleotides matching TRBD2. The CDR3 spans 17 residues. Germline-derived CDR1 and CDR2 are SNHLY and FYNNEI. With 7 bases clipped from V and 4 bases from J, the junction kept 17 bases outside the gene matches. The CDR3 spells CASTNSPLAGDSYEQYF. Here the CDR3 DNA reads TGTGCCAGCACAAATTCACCTTTAGCGGGAGACTCTTACGAGCAGTACTTC.

The gene calls are TRBV28 and TRBJ2-7, with 15 bases identical to TRBD2. Germline V gene data show CDR1 as MDHEN and CDR2 as SYDVKM. Trimming took 6 bases from V and 4 from J; bases not matched to a gene: 13. CDR3 length equals 18 residues. CDR3 nucleotides: TGTGCCAGCAGCCATGGACTAGCGGGAGGGCCGAATCAATACGAGCAGTACTTC. It codes for CASSHGLAGGPNQYEQYF.

CDR3: CASSLKGQNYGYTF. The CDR3 coding sequence is TGTGCCAGCAGTTTAAAAGGACAGAACTATGGCTACACCTTC. The V call is TRBV27, the J call TRBJ1-2, with D perhaps TRBD1 (6 bases). V lost 2 bases and J 2 bases, leaving 9 bases between the germline ends. The CDR3 spans 14 residues. Germline-derived CDR1 and CDR2 are MNHEY and SMNVEV (reference sequence).

This chain links TRBV6-2 or TRBV6-3 with TRBJ2-5, with 7 nucleotides matching TRBD2. From germline, CDR1 is MNHEY and CDR2 SVGEGT. J was trimmed by 6 bases and V by 6 bases; bases with no gene match: 10. CDR3 size: 14 residues. This CDR3 reads CASRTGGSRQTQYF. The CDR3 bases are TGTGCCAGCAGGACTGGCGGGAGCCGACAGACCCAGTACTTC.

This clonotype has ten or more counts. The rearrangement joins TRBV2 to TRBJ2-1; 9 bases are a match to TRBD1. Germline V lookup: CDR1 SNHLY, CDR2 FYNNEI. With 4 bases clipped from V and 4 bases from J, the junction kept 2 bases outside the gene matches. The CDR3 extends over 14 amino acids. CDR3 DNA sequence: TGTGCCAGCAGTGTGGGACAGGGATACAATGAGCAGTTCTTC. Protein: CASSVGQGYNEQFF.

At least ten counts were recorded for this clonotype. The chain carries TRBV2 and TRBJ2-7; perhaps TRBD2 as D (6 bases). From germline, CDR1 is SNHLY and CDR2 FYNNEI. V was trimmed by 4 bases and J by 3 bases, leaving 13 bases between them. This CDR3 is 14 amino acids long. The CDR3: CASSALGGIYEQYF. CDR3 nucleotide sequence: TGTGCCAGCAGTGCCTTGGGGGGAATCTACGAGCAGTACTTC.